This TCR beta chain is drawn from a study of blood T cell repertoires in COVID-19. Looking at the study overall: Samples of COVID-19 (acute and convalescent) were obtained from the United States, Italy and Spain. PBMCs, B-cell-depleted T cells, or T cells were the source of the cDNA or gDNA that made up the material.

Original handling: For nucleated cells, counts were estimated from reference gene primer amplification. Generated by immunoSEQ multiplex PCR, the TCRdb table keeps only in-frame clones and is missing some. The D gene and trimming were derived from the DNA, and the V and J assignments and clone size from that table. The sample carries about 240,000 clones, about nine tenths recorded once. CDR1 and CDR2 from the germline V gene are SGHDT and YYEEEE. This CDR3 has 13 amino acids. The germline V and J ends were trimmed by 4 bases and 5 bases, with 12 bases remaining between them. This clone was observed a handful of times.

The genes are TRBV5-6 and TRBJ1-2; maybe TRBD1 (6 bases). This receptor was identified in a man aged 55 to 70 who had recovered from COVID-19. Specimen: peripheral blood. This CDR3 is CASSPGQIYGYTF. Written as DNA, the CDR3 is TGTGCCAGCAGCCCAGGACAGATTTATGGCTACACCTTC.